This TCR beta chain was captured by sequencing in a study of T-cell memory formation after mild COVID-19. The overall study: Clusters of TCRs were largely donor specific.

This clonotype was detected many times. TCRdb passed the 5' RACE reads through MiXCR, listing each CDR3 protein once. The sample holds about 200,000 distinct CDR3 sequences, approximately 10% seen once. The trim removed 6 bases at V and 4 bases at J, leaving 2 bases unmatched. The germline V gene has CDR1 MNHEY and CDR2 SMNVEV (reference sequence). This CDR3 is built from 13 residues. The clonotype originates from a man aged 18 to 30 who had mild COVID-19 (a few samples of this study predate the infection). Cell type and time point are not known. The sample comprised PBMCs or a T cell subset sorted from them (not recorded which). This rearrangement joins TRBV27 to TRBJ2-2; 7 positions agree with TRBD2. The CDR3 region has the DNA TGTGCCAGCAGCCTAGCGGTCACCGGGGAGCTGTTTTTT. Encoded protein: CASSLAVTGELFF.